This is a list of T cell receptor beta chains from one sample in a study of T cells in Graves' hyperthyroidism and ophthalmopathy. TCRdb recomputed calls from the multiplex PCR reads with MiXCR, one row per CDR3 protein. The data contain about 690,000 distinct CDR3 sequences, about 18% of them singletons. Material for sequencing was blood. The source is a man aged 50-60 years with Graves' hyperthyroidism. The CDR3 runs from the conserved cysteine through the conserved F or W. Each record gives: clone size, J gene, D gene, V gene, CDR3 DNA, CDR3 protein. A D gene is named only where the DNA matches it firmly. Size is omitted from some rows. Given values are once, few, many or a class for expanded clones.

size: many
J: TRBJ2-1
D: -
V: TRBV27
DNA: TGTGCCAGCAGTTTAAGTGGGGATGATGAGCAGTTCTTC
CDR3: CASSLSGDDEQFF

size: -
J: TRBJ1-2
D: TRBD1
V: TRBV6-6
DNA: TGTGCCAGCAGTTACTGGGACAGAGTGATAACTAACTATGGCTACACCTTC
CDR3: CASSYWDRVITNYGYTF

size: few
J: TRBJ2-3
D: TRBD2
V: TRBV28
DNA: TGTGCCAGCACCACGGGGGGGGGAACAGATACGCAGTATTTT
CDR3: CASTTGGGTDTQYF

size: many
J: TRBJ2-4
D: -
V: TRBV7-2
DNA: TGTGCCAGCAGCTTACTCGGGAATACCGTATCAAACATTCAGTACTTC
CDR3: CASSLLGNTVSNIQYF

size: many
J: TRBJ2-1
D: -
V: TRBV12-3/TRBV12-4
DNA: TGTGCCAGCAACCGAAGGGACGGACACAATGAGCAGTTCTTC
CDR3: CASNRRDGHNEQFF

size: many
J: TRBJ2-3
D: -
V: TRBV27
DNA: TGTGCCAGCAGTTATCTCAGGACGGACACAGATACGCAGTATTTT
CDR3: CASSYLRTDTDTQYF

size: few
J: TRBJ1-2
D: -
V: TRBV3-1
DNA: TGTGCCAGCAGGGACACAGGGAACTATGGCTACACCTTC
CDR3: CASRDTGNYGYTF

size: few
J: TRBJ1-3
D: -
V: TRBV28
DNA: TGTGCCAGCAGTTCCTCTCCGGGGGTGGTCTCTGGAAACACCATATATTTT
CDR3: CASSSSPGVVSGNTIYF

size: few
J: TRBJ2-1
D: TRBD1
V: TRBV4-3
DNA: TGCGCCAGCAGCCAAGGGGACAGGGCGAATGAGCAGTTCTTC
CDR3: CASSQGDRANEQFF

size: few
J: TRBJ2-5
D: TRBD2
V: TRBV11-2
DNA: TGTGCCAGCAGGAGACTAGCGGGAGAAGAGACCCAGTACTTC
CDR3: CASRRLAGEETQYF

size: -
J: TRBJ1-2
D: TRBD1
V: TRBV5-8
DNA: TGTGCCAGCAGCCATATTATCACAGGGGGCGCGGGTGGCTACACCTTC
CDR3: CASSHIITGGAGGYTF

size: many
J: TRBJ1-2
D: TRBD1
V: TRBV28
DNA: TGTGCCAGCAGTTTATTGTCCCGGACAGGGCGCTATGGCTACACCTTC
CDR3: CASSLLSRTGRYGYTF

size: many
J: TRBJ2-7
D: -
V: TRBV5-5
DNA: TGTGCCAGCAGCACGAGGACGGTCAGATTCGACGAGCAGTACTTC
CDR3: CASSTRTVRFDEQYF

size: -
J: TRBJ2-1
D: -
V: TRBV28
DNA: TGTGCCAGCAGGAAATCGAAGAACAATGAGCAGTTCTTC
CDR3: CASRKSKNNEQFF

size: few
J: TRBJ2-2
D: TRBD2
V: TRBV5-4
DNA: TGTGCCAGCAGCTTACAAGCGGGAGGGCGCACCGGGGAGCTGTTTTTT
CDR3: CASSLQAGGRTGELFF

size: -
J: TRBJ2-1
D: TRBD2
V: TRBV18
DNA: TGTGCCTGCTCACAACTTCTAGCGGGAGAGAGGCTGTTCTTC
CDR3: CACSQLLAGERLFF

size: -
J: TRBJ1-1
D: -
V: TRBV10-3
DNA: TGTGCCATCAGTGAGTCTCAGGGATTAGGGACTGAAGCTTTCTTT
CDR3: CAISESQGLGTEAFF

size: -
J: TRBJ1-2
D: TRBD1
V: TRBV29-1
DNA: TGCAGCGTCGAGACAGGGGGTGAGGTTGGCTACACCTTC
CDR3: CSVETGGEVGYTF

size: -
J: TRBJ1-5
D: TRBD1
V: TRBV29-1
DNA: TGCAGCGTCCGAACACAGGGGGATCAGCCCCAGCATTTT
CDR3: CSVRTQGDQPQHF

size: -
J: TRBJ2-5
D: -
V: TRBV9
DNA: TGTGCCAGCAGCGTAGGGCGAAGGGAAGAGACCCAGTACTTC
CDR3: CASSVGRREETQYF

size: many
J: TRBJ2-3
D: -
V: TRBV7-8
DNA: TGTGCCAGCAGCCCGCCTCCGTATCACACGGAAACTAGCACAGATACGCAGTATTTT
CDR3: CASSPPPYHTETSTDTQYF

size: many
J: TRBJ2-1
D: TRBD2
V: TRBV12-3/TRBV12-4
DNA: TGTGCCAGCAGTTTAACTAGCGGCTACAATGAGCAGTTCTTC
CDR3: CASSLTSGYNEQFF

size: many
J: TRBJ1-1
D: -
V: TRBV18
DNA: TGTGCCAGCTCACCGTCACAGGGAGAAGCTTTCTTT
CDR3: CASSPSQGEAFF

size: few
J: TRBJ2-7
D: TRBD1
V: TRBV28
DNA: TGTGCCAGCAGTTTATACAGGGGCGTTGGCGAGCAGTACTTC
CDR3: CASSLYRGVGEQYF

size: many
J: TRBJ1-1
D: -
V: TRBV24-1
DNA: TGTGCCACCAGTGCCGGGAGCAGTGAGACTGAAGCTTTCTTT
CDR3: CATSAGSSETEAFF

size: many
J: TRBJ2-2
D: -
V: TRBV6-1
DNA: TGTGCCAGCAGTGAACAATATGGAGCCGGGGAGCTGTTTTTT
CDR3: CASSEQYGAGELFF

size: many
J: TRBJ2-5
D: -
V: TRBV24-1
DNA: TGTGCCACCAGTGATTCACGGCGGGGAAACCAAGAGACCCAGTACTTC
CDR3: CATSDSRRGNQETQYF